The 18 T cell receptor beta chains below were found in one sample sequenced in a study of T-cell memory formation after mild COVID-19. MiXCR, run by TCRdb on the 5' RACE reads, gives a single entry per CDR3 protein. In the table there are about 360,000 distinct CDR3 sequences, approximately 13% of which are singletons. The specimen was PBMCs or a T cell subset sorted from them (not recorded which). All receptors derive from a man aged 18 to 29 who had mild COVID-19 (a few samples of this study predate the infection). Cell type and time point are not known.

This clonotype was found a few times. This sequence joins TRBV28 and TRBJ1-2; D not resolved. Germline lookup yields CDR1 MDHEN and CDR2 SYDVKM. The CDR3 length is 12 residues. The V end was cut by 4 bases, the J end by 7 bases, with 10 bases between. CDR3 sequence reads: CASSSEHSGYTF. The CDR3 coding sequence is TGTGCCAGCAGTTCGGAACATTCTGGCTACACCTTC.

Only a few counts were recorded for this clonotype. DNA for the CDR3: TGTGCCAGTAGTTTCGGCCCTAGGGGCTACACCTTC. Translating gives CASSFGPRGYTF. This chain links TRBV19 with TRBJ1-2; no definite D call. This CDR3 region has 12 residues. CDR1 and CDR2 (germline): LNHDA, SQIVND (reference sequence). Trimming took off 5 bases at V and 8 bases at J, with 12 bases between the two ends.

This clonotype was detected a few times. The V and J genes are TRBV6-1 and TRBJ1-2; D is undetermined. Trimming took 3 bases from V and 5 from J, leaving 13 bases between them. The length of the CDR3 is 14 residues. CDR1 and CDR2 (germline): MNHNS, SASEGT. CDR3 nucleotides: TGTGCCAGCAGTGAGGCGTCGCCTTATTATGGCTACACCTTC. This translates into CASSEASPYYGYTF.

The rearrangement links TRBV10-3 to TRBJ2-3, with D uncertain. V was pared by 3 bases and J by 6 bases, with 10 bases between. Germline V gives CDR1 ENHRY, CDR2 SYGVKD. The CDR3 has 13 residues. CDR3 sequence (DNA): TGTGCCATCAGTGATGGTCTAGTTGATACGCAGTATTTT. It translates to CAISDGLVDTQYF.

This chain links TRBV4-1 with TRBJ1-5, with 10 bases that match TRBD1. Per the germline V gene, CDR1 is MGHRA and CDR2 is YSYEKL. Unmatched junction bases numbered 6, after V lost 4 bases and J lost 3 bases. This CDR3 is 16 amino acids long. The CDR3 sequence: CASSPLGQGNNQPQHF. DNA of the CDR3: TGCGCCAGCAGCCCACTGGGACAGGGGAACAATCAGCCCCAGCATTTT.

A few counts support this clonotype. The chain has TRBV9 and TRBJ2-2; 8 nucleotides agree with TRBD1. J lost 7 bases, V lost 2 bases, and 4 bases had no gene match. The germline V gene has CDR1 SGDLS and CDR2 YYNGEE. This CDR3 is built from 14 residues. The CDR3 protein is CASSVTGGNGELFF. The CDR3 DNA follows: TGTGCCAGCAGCGTTACAGGGGGAAACGGGGAGCTGTTTTTT.

This chain uses TRBV5-1 with TRBJ2-2; TRBD1 matches 9 bases. With V trimmed by 3 bases and J by 4 bases, 1 base remained unmatched. The CDR3 is made up of 14 amino acids. Germline loops: CDR1 SGHRS, CDR2 YFSETQ. This chain's CDR3 is CASSSDRGTGELFF. The CDR3 DNA sequence: TGCGCCAGCAGCTCGGACAGGGGCACCGGGGAGCTGTTTTTT.

J is TRBJ2-2 and V is TRBV7-2; 10 positions match TRBD2. The germline gives CDR1 SGHTA, CDR2 FQGNSA. The CDR3 has 16 amino acids. V trimming: 6 bases; J trimming: 2 bases; junction bases outside the gene matches: 6. The chain's CDR3 is CASRPRTSGNTGELFF. The CDR3 nucleotides are TGTGCCAGCAGACCCCGGACTAGCGGAAACACCGGGGAGCTGTTTTTT.

The chain employs TRBV3-1 and TRBJ2-3, with TRBD2 matching over 13 bases. The trim removed 4 bases at V and 2 bases at J, leaving 3 bases unmatched. Germline CDR1 is LGHDT and CDR2 is YNNKEL (reference sequence). The CDR3 has 16 residues. CDR3 residues: CASSRGTSGDTDTQYF. The CDR3 coding sequence is TGTGCCAGCAGCCGAGGGACTAGCGGGGACACAGATACGCAGTATTTT.

In its sample, this clonotype was seen a few times. This chain connects TRBV7-6 to TRBJ2-3; perhaps TRBD1 as D (6 bases). This CDR3 has 16 amino acids. V was clipped by 1 base and J by 5 bases, with 16 bases between them. The germline V gene has CDR1 SGHVS and CDR2 FNYEAQ. As DNA, the CDR3 is TGTGCCAGCAGCTTAGAGTTTTGGGGGCCGGGAGATACGCAGTATTTT. It is translated as CASSLEFWGPGDTQYF.

This rearrangement joins TRBV11-3 to TRBJ2-1; maybe TRBD2 (6 bases). Germline V lookup: CDR1 SGHNT, CDR2 YENEEA. The CDR3 covers 15 residues. Trimming took 3 bases from V and 5 from J, leaving 14 bases between them. For the CDR3, the DNA is TGTGCCAGCAGCTTGCGTGACTCGGGGGACAATGAGCAGTTCTTC. Its protein is CASSLRDSGDNEQFF.

The CDR3 bases are TGTGCCAGCAGCTTTAACACAGATCAGCCCCAGCATTTT. Translated: CASSFNTDQPQHF. The J gene is TRBJ1-5, the V gene TRBV7-9; D unresolved. This CDR3 comprises 13 residues. The V end lost 3 bases, the J end lost 5 bases, and 8 bases lay between the germline ends. The germline V gene encodes CDR1 SEHNR and CDR2 FQNEAQ (reference sequence). The variable domain in full, completed from reference TRBV7-9 and TRBJ1-5, reads DTGVSQNPRHKITKRGQNVTFRCDPISEHNRLYWYRQTLGQGPEFLTYFQNEAQLEKSRLLSDRFSAERPKGSFSTLEIQRTEQGDSAMYLCASSFNTDQPQHFGDGTRLSIL.

The gene calls are TRBV10-3 and TRBJ2-3, with 8 bases lining up with TRBD2. CDR3 length: 14 residues. The junction had 4 bases not matched to a gene; V was cut back by 6 bases and J by 2 bases. In germline, CDR1 is ENHRY, CDR2 SYGVKD. CDR3 residues: CAIRSGGLTDTQYF. CDR3 DNA: TGTGCCATCAGAAGCGGGGGCCTCACAGATACGCAGTATTTT.

The chain carries TRBV30 and TRBJ1-5, with unresolved D. Trimming shortened V by 3 bases and J by 5 bases, and 11 bases separated the two germline ends. The germline V gene encodes CDR1 GTSNPN and CDR2 SVGIG (reference sequence). The CDR3 extends over 13 amino acids. Written as DNA, the CDR3 is TGTGCCTGGAGCGTCCAATCGGATCAGCCCCAGCATTTT. Amino acids: CAWSVQSDQPQHF.

This clonotype occurred a few times. The chain uses TRBV7-9 and TRBJ2-5; no clear D. V was pared by 3 bases and J by 5 bases, with 10 bases between. This CDR3 is 13 amino acids long. Germline CDR1 reads SEHNR; CDR2 reads FQNEAQ (reference sequence). As DNA, the CDR3 is TGTGCCAGCAGCTTGGAAGGAAAGGAGACCCAGTACTTC. This gives the protein CASSLEGKETQYF.

This sequence joins TRBV7-3 and TRBJ2-3; the D gene is possibly TRBD2 (6 bases). Germline V gene lookup returns CDR1 SGHTA and CDR2 FQGTGA. This CDR3 spans 15 amino acids. The ends were cut back, 3 bases at V and 4 bases at J, with 14 bases in the middle. CDR3 DNA sequence: TGTGCCAGCAGCTTGGGGGGAGCCGGGTCAGATACGCAGTATTTT. Translation: CASSLGGAGSDTQYF. Using reference TRBV7-3 and TRBJ2-3 for the parts outside the CDR3, the full variable domain is GAGVSQTPSNKVTEKGKYVELRCDPISGHTALYWYRQSLGQGPEFLIYFQGTGAADDSGLPNDRFFAVRPEGSVSTLKIQRTERGDSAVYLCASSLGGAGSDTQYFGPGTRLTVL.

In its sample, this clonotype was seen a few times. CDR3 sequence (DNA): TGTGCCAGCAGTTACAGAGCTAATGAAAAACTGTTTTTT. Its translation: CASSYRANEKLFF. The chain employs TRBV6-6 and TRBJ1-4; unclear D gene. This CDR3 is built from 13 residues. In germline, CDR1 is MNHNY, CDR2 SVGAGI (reference sequence). V dropped 2 bases and J dropped 3 bases, with 4 bases sitting between them.

A few counts support this clonotype. The chain has TRBV7-3 and TRBJ1-1; D gene uncertain. The V end lost 5 bases, the J end lost 1 base, and 8 bases lay between the germline ends. Per the germline V gene, CDR1 is SGHTA and CDR2 is FQGTGA. The CDR3 has 13 amino acids. The CDR3 nucleotides are TGTGCCAGCAGCGAATTTAAGAACACTGAAGCTTTCTTT. Translating it yields CASSEFKNTEAFF.